This entry lists 6 T cell receptor beta chains sequenced from one sample in a study of blood T cell repertoires in COVID-19 (dated by TCRdb to the early 2020s). Receptors were amplified or captured by the immunoSEQ multiplex PCR assay. In its TCRdb copy, this immuneACCESS table keeps in-frame sequences only and misses some clones. Where compared with another copy, unresolved V genes explain less than half of these, and the others have no known cause. The sample has hundreds of thousands of clones on record, approximately 82% of them singletons. Clones ranked in the top ten supply 7.5% to 9% of the sample. The sample comprised peripheral blood. These receptors originate from a woman aged 50 to 60 with acute or convalescent COVID-19.

The rearrangement uses TRBV12-5 and TRBJ2-1; 10 bases are a match to TRBD2. The germline gives CDR1 LGHNT, CDR2 FRNRAP. V was pared by 0 bases and J by 3 bases, with 11 bases of the junction left unmatched. This CDR3 is 19 amino acids long. CDR3 DNA sequence: TGTGCTAGTGGTTTGGTAACAGGAGCGGGAGGGGGTCTCTACAATGAGCAGTTCTTC. Its protein product is CASGLVTGAGGGLYNEQFF.

V is TRBV9 and J is TRBJ2-7, with TRBD2 matching over 8 bases. J lost 6 bases, V lost 2 bases, and 13 bases had no gene match. CDR3 length: 16 amino acids. Germline loops: CDR1 SGDLS, CDR2 YYNGEE. The CDR3 sequence: CASSVEGTRAFGEQYF. The CDR3 region has the DNA TGTGCCAGCAGCGTCGAGGGGACTAGAGCCTTTGGCGAGCAGTACTTC.

Notes on this clone: The sample contains more than one DNA sequence encoding this CDR3. The chain links TRBV24-1 to TRBJ1-5; D is unclear. Germline loops: CDR1 KGHDR, CDR2 SFDVKD. Between the trimmed V and J ends, which lost 2 bases and 2 bases, there was a span of 3 bases. The CDR3 runs to 13 residues. This CDR3 is CATSDSGNQPQHF. For the CDR3, the DNA is TGTGCCACCAGTGATTCTGGCAATCAGCCCCAGCATTTT.

In this sample, this clone turned up once. CDR3 coding DNA: TGCAGTGCTAGTAACGGGGGTGACGCAACTAATGAAAAACTGTTTTTT. Translation gives CSASNGGDATNEKLFF. The chain joins TRBV20-1 to TRBJ1-4; maybe TRBD1 (5 bases). The germline V and J ends were trimmed by 3 bases and 0 bases, with 14 bases remaining between them. Germline V gene lookup returns CDR1 DFQATT and CDR2 SNEGSKA (reference sequence). The CDR3 has 16 residues.

V and J are TRBV5-4 and TRBJ2-1, with 7 bases that match TRBD1. In germline, CDR1 is SGHNT, CDR2 YYREEE (reference sequence). V was pared by 2 bases and J by 8 bases, with 10 bases of the junction left unmatched. CDR3 length: 15 amino acids. The CDR3: CASSFAGGRADEQFF. In nucleotides, the CDR3 is TGTGCCAGCAGCTTTGCAGGGGGTCGGGCGGATGAGCAGTTCTTC.

V gene TRBV30 combines with J gene TRBJ1-2; D unresolved. Germline V gene data show CDR1 as GTSNPN and CDR2 as SVGIG (reference sequence). The CDR3 totals 14 residues. Trimming removed 4 bases from V and 4 bases from J, with 16 bases in between. Written as DNA, the CDR3 is TGTGCCTGGACCTCGGAGTCTACCTCCTATGGCTACACCTTC. This translates into CAWTSESTSYGYTF. The full variable domain, completed using reference TRBV30 and TRBJ1-2, is SQTIHQWPATLVQPVGSPLSLECTVEGTSNPNLYWYRQAAGRGLQLLFYSVGIGQISSEVPQNLSASRPQDRQFILSSKKLLLSDSGFYLCAWTSESTSYGYTFGSGTRLTVV.